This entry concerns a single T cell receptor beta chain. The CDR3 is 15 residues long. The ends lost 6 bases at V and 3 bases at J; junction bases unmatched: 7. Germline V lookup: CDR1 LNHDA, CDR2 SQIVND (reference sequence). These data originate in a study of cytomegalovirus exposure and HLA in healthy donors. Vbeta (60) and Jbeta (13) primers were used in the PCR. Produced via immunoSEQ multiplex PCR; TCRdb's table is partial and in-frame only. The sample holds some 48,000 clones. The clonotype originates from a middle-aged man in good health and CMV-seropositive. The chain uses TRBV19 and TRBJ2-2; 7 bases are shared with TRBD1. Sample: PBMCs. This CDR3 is CASRSVQGHTGELFF. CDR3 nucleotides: TGTGCCAGTAGGTCGGTACAGGGGCACACCGGGGAGCTGTTTTTT.